The present T cell receptor (beta chain) was sequenced within a study of blood T cell repertoires in COVID-19. Germline CDR1 and CDR2: MNHEY and SVGAGI. This CDR3 contains 15 residues. V lost 6 bases and J 0 bases, leaving 12 bases between the germline ends. Repertoires were generated with immunoSEQ multiplex PCR, while TCRdb's copy carries only in-frame clones and drops some. The repertoire holds some 120,000 clones, with around 83% as singletons. What was sequenced was peripheral blood. This TCR was recovered from a woman in her forties or fifties with acute or convalescent COVID-19. This sequence joins TRBV6-5 and TRBJ1-3; D is undetermined. CDR3 amino acids: CASSPGSLSGNTIYF. Here the CDR3 DNA reads TGTGCCAGCAGCCCGGGGAGTCTCTCTGGAAACACCATATATTTT.